The entry that follows covers one T cell receptor (beta chain) sequence. Other DNA variants within this sample encode the same CDR3. V lost 6 bases to trimming and J lost 0 bases, with 15 bases between them. The CDR3 runs 15 residues. Germline-derived CDR1 and CDR2 are SGHVS and FQNEAQ. The data were obtained in a study of OX40 agonist ivuxolimab in advanced cancers. About the research overall: Patients received ivuxolimab, an agonistic anti-OX40 (CD134) antibody.

The table came from immunoSEQ multiplex PCR; TCRdb's copy has only in-frame clones and leaves some out. The repertoire holds around 34,000 clones, around four fifths seen once, with roughly a quarter in the top ten. The origin of this receptor is an adult with an advanced solid tumor such as melanoma, head and neck, liver or kidney cancer. The rearrangement links TRBV7-8 to TRBJ2-7; a weak D match, TRBD1 (6 bases). Sequencing was performed on CD4+ or CD8+ T cells sorted from blood, taken in a trial of the OX40 agonist ivuxolimab. The CDR3 loop reads CASSLGQGPSYEQYF. CDR3 DNA sequence: TGTGCCAGCAGTTTGGGGCAGGGGCCCTCCTACGAGCAGTACTTC.